The 11 T cell receptor beta chains below come from one sample, sequenced in a study of cytomegalovirus exposure and HLA in healthy donors. The PCR contained 60 Vbeta and 13 Jbeta primers. The repertoire was sequenced with immunoSEQ multiplex PCR; TCRdb's copy has only in-frame clones and lacks some. The data hold roughly 180,000 clones, with approximately 84% observed a single time. The specimen sequenced was PBMCs. These receptors all come from a man aged 30 to 45 in good health and CMV-seronegative.

V and J are TRBV6-5 and TRBJ2-7; no definite D call. Germline CDR1 is MNHEY and CDR2 is SVGAGI. Trimming took off 0 bases at V and 6 bases at J, with 9 bases between the two ends. The CDR3 has 13 amino acids. CDR3 region: CASSYSANREQYF. The CDR3 bases are TGTGCCAGCAGTTACTCGGCCAATCGCGAGCAGTACTTC.

A single count supports this clone. For the CDR3, the DNA is TGCAGTGCTAGAGAGGAGTATGGCTACACCTTC. This translates into CSAREEYGYTF. The V gene is TRBV20-1, the J gene TRBJ1-2; D is uncertain. Trimming stripped 0 bases from V and 5 bases from J, with 4 bases between. Germline loops: CDR1 DFQATT, CDR2 SNEGSKA (reference sequence). This CDR3 region has 11 residues.

This chain links TRBV5-1 with TRBJ2-3, with TRBD1 matching 10 bases. CDR1 is SGHRS and CDR2 is YFSETQ in the germline V gene. Losses at the gene ends were 7 bases for V and 4 bases for J; bases not matched to a gene: 3. This CDR3 is built from 13 residues. The CDR3 DNA follows: TGCGCCAGCGGGACAGGGGAATCAGATACGCAGTATTTT. This codes for CASGTGESDTQYF.

V and J are TRBV5-1 and TRBJ2-7, with TRBD1 matching 10 bases. J was trimmed by 4 bases and V by 0 bases; bases with no gene match: 4. The CDR3 sequence is 15 residues long. Per the germline V gene, CDR1 is SGHRS and CDR2 is YFSETQ. The CDR3 DNA reads TGCGCCAGCAGCTTGGGTGGGACAGGGGTTTACGAGCAGTACTTC. It specifies CASSLGGTGVYEQYF.

Only one count was recorded for this clone. This chain uses TRBV2 with TRBJ1-5, with 9 bases aligning to TRBD1. Germline CDR1 and CDR2: SNHLY and FYNNEI. The CDR3 has 14 residues. V lost 8 bases to trimming and J lost 3 bases; unmatched junction nucleotides: 5. CDR3 residues: CASGTGMSNQPQHF. The DNA of the CDR3 is TGTGCCAGCGGGACAGGGATGTCCAATCAGCCCCAGCATTTT.

This clone was seen once. For the CDR3, the DNA is TGTGCCAGCAGTGAATCGGGGATGGCCGGGGAGCTGTTTTTT. Protein sequence: CASSESGMAGELFF. The chain has TRBV6-1 and TRBJ2-2; TRBD2 is a possible D gene (5 bases). V gave up 2 bases and J gave up 6 bases, with 10 bases separating them. The CDR3 sequence is 14 residues long. Per the germline V gene, CDR1 is MNHNS and CDR2 is SASEGT.

The CDR3, as DNA: TGTGCCAGCAGCTTAGCGGGCCTCACTGAAGCTTTCTTT. Translating it yields CASSLAGLTEAFF. The V gene is TRBV7-6, the J gene TRBJ1-1; D is uncertain. The V gene's germline CDR1 is SGHVS and CDR2 FNYEAQ. This CDR3 is built from 13 residues. V gave up 0 bases and J gave up 4 bases, with 6 bases separating them.

The chain recombines TRBV4-1 with TRBJ2-2; D unclear. CDR3 length: 13 residues. V dropped 2 bases and J dropped 7 bases, with 8 bases sitting between them. The V gene's germline CDR1 is MGHRA and CDR2 YSYEKL. The CDR3 coding sequence is TGCGCCAGCAGCCAACTCCCCGGCGGGGAGCTGTTTTTT. This gives the protein CASSQLPGGELFF.

The chain uses TRBV4-2 and TRBJ2-7; D perhaps matches TRBD2 (6 bases). The CDR3 sequence is 16 residues long. CDR1 is LGHNA and CDR2 is YNFKEQ in the germline V gene. The V end lost 1 base, the J end lost 2 bases, and 15 bases lay between the germline ends. CDR3 loop: CASSQAGVEFPYEQYF. The CDR3, as DNA: TGTGCCAGCAGCCAAGCGGGGGTGGAGTTTCCCTACGAGCAGTACTTC.

The chain links TRBV6-6 to TRBJ2-3, with 8 nucleotides matching TRBD2. V was pared by 6 bases and J by 2 bases, with 7 bases of the junction left unmatched. The CDR3 is made up of 15 amino acids. Per germline, CDR1 MNHNY and CDR2 SVGAGI (reference sequence). The CDR3 loop reads CASRISGANTDTQYF. CDR3 DNA sequence: TGTGCCAGCAGGATTAGCGGGGCCAACACAGATACGCAGTATTTT.

The CDR3 sequence: CASSPDSSGRIDNEQFF. The CDR3 DNA reads TGTGCCAGCAGCCCAGACTCAAGCGGGAGGATCGACAATGAGCAGTTCTTC. The chain couples TRBV11-1 to TRBJ2-1, with 9 bases identical to TRBD2. This CDR3 comprises 17 residues. V trimming: 5 bases; J trimming: 5 bases; junction bases outside the gene matches: 13. Germline values: CDR1 SGHAT, CDR2 FQDESV (reference sequence).